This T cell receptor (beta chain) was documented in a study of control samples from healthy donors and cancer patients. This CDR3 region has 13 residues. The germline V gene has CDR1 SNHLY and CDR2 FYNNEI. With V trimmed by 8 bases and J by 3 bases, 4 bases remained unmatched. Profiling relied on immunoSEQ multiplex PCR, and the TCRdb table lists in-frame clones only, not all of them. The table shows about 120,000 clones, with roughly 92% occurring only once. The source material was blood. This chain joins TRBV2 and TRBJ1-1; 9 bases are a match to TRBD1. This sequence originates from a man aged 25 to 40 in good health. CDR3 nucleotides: TGTGCCAGCCTACAGGGGGCGGACACTGAAGCTTTCTTT. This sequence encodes CASLQGADTEAFF.